This T cell receptor beta chain was observed in a study of T cell responses to AZD1222 COVID-19 vaccine. This clone appeared a single time. Its antigen is still unknown. Study-wide results and caveats: Recipients of two AZD1222 doses showed rising Spike-specific TCR breadth and depth. Regions left unmutated in variants are reportedly the target of nearly half of spike-specific TCRs. The peak T cell response came first, and repertoires were sampled only after it. Spike was spanned by vaccine-associated CD4 TCRs, which were dominant at 160-218 and 743-854.

Some clones are missing from TCRdb's copy, which holds only in-frame ones; the method was immunoSEQ multiplex PCR. The sample shows around 120,000 clones, approximately 90% of them seen only once. This sequence originates from an adult in good health. The input for sequencing was peripheral blood, taken on day 0 of AZD1222 vaccination.

CDR3 in amino acids: CASSPSPTGYQPQHF. The CDR3 nucleotides are TGTGCCAGCAGTCCTTCCCCCACAGGGTATCAGCCCCAGCATTTT. The chain employs TRBV27 and TRBJ1-5; tentatively, D is TRBD1 (6 bases). Trimming took off 5 bases at V and 5 bases at J, with 16 bases between the two ends. Germline CDR1 is MNHEY and CDR2 is SMNVEV (reference sequence). CDR3 length: 15 amino acids.